This T cell receptor beta chain was recorded in a study of T cell changes during pregnancy in multiple sclerosis. Deletions cut 5 bases from V and 6 bases from J, with 14 bases between. Germline V lookup: CDR1 LNHDA, CDR2 SQIVND (reference sequence). There are 13 residues in the CDR3. Repertoires were generated with immunoSEQ multiplex PCR, while TCRdb's copy carries only in-frame clones and drops some. The sample has 45,000 to 55,000 clones, more than 85% seen once; the top ten hold 0.99%. The source is a female donor with multiple sclerosis, enrolled in a pregnancy study. Material: peripheral blood, obtained after pregnancy. The chain has TRBV19 and TRBJ2-7; maybe TRBD2 (5 bases). The CDR3 loop is CASSVGGPGEQYF. In nucleotides, the CDR3 is TGTGCCAGTAGTGTCGGAGGTCCAGGCGAGCAGTACTTC.